The 32 T cell receptor beta chains given below trace back to one sample, sequenced in a study of Ad26.COV2.S vaccination and SARS-CoV-2 variants. Treatment defined: 19 received Ad26.COV2.S at low or high dose, single or two shots; about 5 received placebo; per-sample allocation not given. Day 63 following the first vaccine or placebo injection was when the samples were taken. The method was immunoSEQ multiplex PCR; TCRdb's version includes in-frame clones alone and lacks a portion of them. The table shows some 480,000 clones, with about 83% occurring only once. The source was peripheral blood, collected in a trial of Ad26.COV2.S vaccine versus placebo. All receptors derive from a person aged 18 to 65 who received the Ad26.COV2.S COVID-19 vaccine or a placebo.

The chain uses TRBV4-1 and TRBJ1-5; D is ambiguous. Germline V CDR1 and CDR2: MGHRA, YSYEKL. Trimming left V 1 base short and J 7 bases short, with 11 bases between. This CDR3 region has 14 residues. CDR3 in amino acids: CASSQVGPAQPQHF. CDR3 coding DNA: TGCGCCAGCAGCCAAGTGGGCCCAGCCCAGCCCCAGCATTTT.

V gene TRBV7-8 combines with J gene TRBJ2-1, with 7 nucleotides matching TRBD2. The germline V gene has CDR1 SGHVS and CDR2 FQNEAQ. Trimming at V came to 5 bases and at J to 4 bases, leaving 8 bases not matched to a gene. The CDR3 contains 15 residues. As DNA, the CDR3 is TGTGCCAGCAGCGGAACCGGGACTACTTACAATGAGCAGTTCTTC. Protein sequence: CASSGTGTTYNEQFF. The whole variable domain, filled in from reference TRBV7-8 and TRBJ2-1, reads GAGVSQSPRYKVAKRGQDVALRCDPISGHVSLFWYQQALGQGPEFLTYFQNEAQLDKSGLPSDRFFAERPEGSVSTLKIQRTQQEDSAVYLCASSGTGTTYNEQFFGPGTRLTVL.

The rearrangement uses TRBV27 and TRBJ2-1, with D perhaps matching TRBD2 (6 bases). The V end lost 7 bases, the J end lost 4 bases, and 17 bases lay between the germline ends. CDR1 is MNHEY, CDR2 SMNVEV, per germline (reference sequence). The CDR3 contains 15 residues. The CDR3 protein is CASKETRGMYNEQFF. The DNA for the CDR3 is TGTGCCAGCAAGGAGACTAGGGGCATGTACAATGAGCAGTTCTTC.

This chain uses TRBV9 with TRBJ1-3; D gene uncertain. V was trimmed by 4 bases and J by 2 bases, leaving 16 bases between them. CDR3 length: 16 amino acids. Germline CDR1 reads SGDLS; CDR2 reads YYNGEE. In DNA, the CDR3 is TGTGCCAGCAGCCCCAGGCACACCCCAGCTGGAAACACCATATATTTT. Residues: CASSPRHTPAGNTIYF.

V gene TRBV9 combines with J gene TRBJ2-5; D remains unclear. Germline-derived CDR1 and CDR2 are SGDLS and YYNGEE. V was shortened by 4 bases and J by 4 bases, with 20 bases between the two germline ends. The CDR3 spans 16 residues. CDR3 residues: CASSSHSDGPSETQYF. CDR3 sequence (DNA): TGTGCCAGCAGCTCCCACTCCGACGGACCCTCAGAGACCCAGTACTTC.

V usage is TRBV19 and J usage is TRBJ2-7; D unclear. The CDR3 is made up of 14 amino acids. CDR1 and CDR2 from the germline V gene are LNHDA and SQIVND (reference sequence). Trimming pared 1 base from V and 0 bases from J, leaving 7 bases between. The CDR3 nucleotides are TGTGCCAGTAGTATAGGTGGTCACTCCTACGAGCAGTACTTC. Its protein product is CASSIGGHSYEQYF.

The V and J genes are TRBV19 and TRBJ1-5; D is unresolved. Germline lookup yields CDR1 LNHDA and CDR2 SQIVND (reference sequence). CDR3 length: 13 amino acids. Trimming took 5 bases from V and 4 from J, leaving 9 bases between them. CDR3 loop: CASSDVRNQPQHF. The CDR3 bases are TGTGCCAGTAGTGATGTAAGAAATCAGCCCCAGCATTTT.

This clone is a singleton in its sample. This rearrangement joins TRBV5-6 to TRBJ1-2, with D perhaps TRBD1 (5 bases). With 0 bases removed from V and 11 bases from J, the gap between germline ends came to 11 bases. The CDR3 is made up of 12 amino acids. CDR1 is SGHDT and CDR2 is YYEEEE in the germline V gene. CDR3: CASSLGDSVYTF. In DNA form, the CDR3 reads TGTGCCAGCAGCTTGGGCGACAGTGTTTACACCTTC.

This chain links TRBV19 with TRBJ2-1, with TRBD2 matching 8 bases. Germline V lookup: CDR1 LNHDA, CDR2 SQIVND (reference sequence). With V trimmed by 7 bases and J by 2 bases, 4 bases remained unmatched. CDR3 length: 14 amino acids. The CDR3 loop reads CASKLADTYNEQFF. The CDR3 DNA sequence: TGTGCCAGTAAACTAGCGGATACCTACAATGAGCAGTTCTTC.

In its sample, this clone was seen a few times. The V and J genes are TRBV6-5 and TRBJ2-5; D is possibly TRBD1 or TRBD2 (6 bases each). Germline CDR1 reads MNHEY; CDR2 reads SVGAGI. The CDR3 is 14 amino acids. The V gene lost 11 bases and the J gene lost 1 base, with 17 bases spanning the gap. CDR3 DNA: TGTGCCTCGGGGGCCCTCCGGGGCCAAGAGACCCAGTACTTC. The encoded protein is CASGALRGQETQYF.

J is TRBJ2-3 and V is TRBV24-1, with 7 bases aligning to TRBD1. Germline loops: CDR1 KGHDR, CDR2 SFDVKD. The CDR3 runs 19 residues. V trimming: 3 bases; J trimming: 0 bases; junction bases outside the gene matches: 14. For the CDR3, the DNA is TGTGCCACCAGTGATAGAACGCCCCAAGACAGGGCCAGCACAGATACGCAGTATTTT. As protein: CATSDRTPQDRASTDTQYF.

V and J are TRBV30 and TRBJ2-6; no reliable D call. Trimming left V 1 base short and J 2 bases short, with 0 bases between. This CDR3 is 12 amino acids long. Looked up from germline, CDR1 is GTSNPN and CDR2 is SVGIG (reference sequence). The CDR3: CAWSAGANVLTF. DNA for the CDR3: TGTGCCTGGAGTGCTGGGGCCAACGTCCTGACTTTC.

The rearrangement joins TRBV11-2 to TRBJ2-7, with 8 bases matching TRBD2. This CDR3 has 14 residues. V lost 5 bases to trimming and J lost 3 bases; unmatched junction nucleotides: 6. Germline-derived CDR1 and CDR2 are SGHAT and FQNNGV. The CDR3 nucleotides read TGTGCCAGCAGCCGGACTAGCAGATTCTACGAGCAGTACTTC. As protein: CASSRTSRFYEQYF.

This clone has only a few counts. The V and J genes are TRBV10-3 and TRBJ2-7; D perhaps matches TRBD1 (6 bases). The CDR3 has 13 amino acids. The germline V and J ends were trimmed by 7 bases and 3 bases, with 13 bases remaining between them. Germline CDR1 and CDR2: ENHRY and SYGVKD. CDR3 loop: CAIKDRGHYEQYF. CDR3 sequence (DNA): TGTGCCATCAAGGACAGAGGGCACTACGAGCAGTACTTC.

The chain joins TRBV28 to TRBJ2-7, with 10 bases identical to TRBD2. Trimming cost V 5 bases and J 7 bases; bases outside gene matches: 8. The CDR3 loop spans 14 amino acids. Germline CDR1 reads MDHEN; CDR2 reads SYDVKM. This chain's CDR3 is CASSPSGREREQYF. The CDR3, as DNA: TGTGCCAGCAGTCCTAGCGGGAGAGAGCGGGAGCAGTACTTC.

This clone was seen repeatedly, ten times or more. Other DNA variants within this sample encode the same CDR3. V and J are TRBV9 and TRBJ1-6; a weak D match, TRBD1 (5 bases). The CDR3 consists of 15 residues. The V end was cut by 3 bases, the J end by 7 bases, with 14 bases between. The germline V gene encodes CDR1 SGDLS and CDR2 YYNGEE. For the CDR3, the DNA is TGTGCCAGCAGCGCCGCCGGACGGGGGAATTCACCCCTCCACTTT. This encodes CASSAAGRGNSPLHF.

This rearrangement joins TRBV19 to TRBJ1-1; no reliable D call. The CDR3 covers 14 residues. Trimming stripped 0 bases from V and 6 bases from J, with 11 bases between. The germline V gene encodes CDR1 LNHDA and CDR2 SQIVND (reference sequence). CDR3 protein: CASSIDPRAPEAFF. The CDR3 DNA sequence: TGTGCCAGTAGTATAGATCCCCGGGCCCCTGAAGCTTTCTTT.

The rearrangement links TRBV12-3 or TRBV12-4 to TRBJ2-2; D not certain. The CDR3 covers 13 residues. V gave up 1 base and J gave up 6 bases, with 6 bases separating them. The CDR3: CASSLEPSGELFF. Written as DNA, the CDR3 is TGTGCCAGCAGTTTAGAACCCTCCGGGGAGCTGTTTTTT.

This clone was seen more than once but under ten times. Additional DNA sequences in this sample encode the identical CDR3. The V call is TRBV24-1, the J call TRBJ1-4, with D possibly TRBD1 on 6 matching bases. Germline lookup yields CDR1 KGHDR and CDR2 SFDVKD. V lost 3 bases and J 2 bases, leaving 9 bases between the germline ends. The CDR3 has 15 residues. CDR3 protein: CATSDAGQTNEKLFF. CDR3 DNA sequence: TGTGCCACCAGTGATGCCGGACAGACTAATGAAAAACTGTTTTTT.

This clone appeared a few times. The CDR3 loop reads CASSQVPGGRFGYTF. DNA for the CDR3: TGCGCCAGCAGCCAAGTGCCAGGGGGCCGGTTTGGCTACACCTTC. This sequence joins TRBV4-3 and TRBJ1-2; 8 nucleotides match TRBD1. The V segment lost 1 base and the J segment 7 bases; nucleotides outside the gene matches: 8. The CDR3 is 15 residues long. From germline, CDR1 is LGHNA and CDR2 YSLEER.

This clone was counted a single time. V usage is TRBV10-2 and J usage is TRBJ2-7; no clear D gene. There are 11 residues in the CDR3. Germline CDR1 WSHSY, CDR2 SAAADI. Trimming removed 2 bases at V and 7 bases at J, with 6 bases between. The CDR3: CASSEGNEQYF. CDR3 DNA sequence: TGCGCCAGCAGTGAGGGGAATGAGCAGTACTTC.

The V and J genes are TRBV6-1 and TRBJ1-5, with D unresolved. The CDR3 loop spans 15 amino acids. V was clipped by 0 bases and J by 7 bases, with 13 bases between them. Germline CDR1 MNHNS, CDR2 SASEGT. The CDR3 DNA reads TGTGCCAGCAGTGAAGCATCGAGGGTCCGGCAGCCCCAGCATTTT. Translating gives CASSEASRVRQPQHF.

This rearrangement joins TRBV15 to TRBJ1-1, with TRBD1 as a possible D gene (6 bases). The CDR3 runs to 15 residues. Trimming took off 3 bases at V and 4 bases at J, with 15 bases between the two ends. Germline V gives CDR1 LNHNV, CDR2 YYDKDF (reference sequence). The CDR3 is CATSRSPGGATEAFF. The CDR3, as DNA: TGTGCCACCAGCAGGAGTCCGGGGGGGGCCACTGAAGCTTTCTTT.

The rearrangement joins TRBV7-9 to TRBJ2-7; D possibly corresponds to TRBD2 (5 bases). V dropped 1 base and J dropped 2 bases, with 9 bases sitting between them. The germline V gene encodes CDR1 SEHNR and CDR2 FQNEAQ (reference sequence). The CDR3 totals 14 residues. The CDR3 loop reads CASSLGQTTYEQYF. CDR3 in DNA: TGTGCCAGCAGCTTAGGGCAGACTACCTACGAGCAGTACTTC. Variable domain in full (rest from reference TRBV7-9 and TRBJ2-7): DTGVSQNPRHKITKRGQNVTFRCDPISEHNRLYWYRQTLGQGPEFLTYFQNEAQLEKSRLLSDRFSAERPKGSFSTLEIQRTEQGDSAMYLCASSLGQTTYEQYFGPGTRLTVT.

This chain joins TRBV7-3 and TRBJ2-3, with D unclear. The CDR3 has 14 residues. The V gene's germline CDR1 is SGHTA and CDR2 FQGTGA. The V and J ends lost 4 bases and 0 bases respectively, with 8 bases between them. This CDR3 is CASSSSSSTDTQYF. CDR3 DNA: TGTGCCAGCAGCTCCAGCTCTAGCACAGATACGCAGTATTTT.

This chain links TRBV28 with TRBJ1-4, with TRBD1 as a possible D gene (6 bases). CDR3 length: 17 amino acids. V lost 6 bases, J lost 8 bases, and 25 bases lay in between. CDR1 is MDHEN, CDR2 SYDVKM, per germline. The CDR3 nucleotides are TGTGCCAGCAGCCTAGGGGGGCGGGGCCCCCCGGAGGAAAAACTGTTTTTT. It translates to CASSLGGRGPPEEKLFF.

The genes are TRBV6-5 and TRBJ2-6; D unresolved. V was trimmed by 5 bases and J by 6 bases, leaving 8 bases between them. CDR3 length: 13 residues. CDR1 MNHEY and CDR2 SVGAGI come from the germline V gene. The DNA for the CDR3 is TGTGCCAGCAGTCACCTCGCGGCCAACGTCCTGACTTTC. Protein sequence: CASSHLAANVLTF.

This chain uses TRBV5-1 with TRBJ2-5; D is tentatively TRBD1 or TRBD2 (6 bases each). V lost 4 bases to trimming and J lost 5 bases, with 15 bases between them. CDR1 SGHRS and CDR2 YFSETQ come from the germline V gene. The CDR3 sequence is 14 residues long. The CDR3 sequence is CASSPIGGPETQYF. CDR3 nucleotide sequence: TGCGCCAGCAGCCCGATTGGGGGGCCCGAGACCCAGTACTTC.

Only one count was recorded for this clone. This chain links TRBV5-4 with TRBJ2-7; D might be TRBD1 (7 bases). The germline gives CDR1 SGHNT, CDR2 YYREEE (reference sequence). Deletions cut 7 bases from V and 3 bases from J, with 14 bases between. The CDR3 length is 13 residues. CDR3 residues: CASEGQGGYEQYF. Here the CDR3 DNA reads TGTGCCAGCGAGGGGCAGGGGGGCTACGAGCAGTACTTC.

Of note for this clone: One end of the junction is discordant with germline, which a read error may explain. The chain carries TRBV28 and TRBJ2-7, with 11 bases matching TRBD2. This CDR3 contains 15 residues. CDR1 and CDR2 (germline): MDHEN, SYDVKM. The DNA for the CDR3 is TGTGCCAGCAGTTTAGGGGGACTAGCGGTGTACGTGCAGTACTTC. Translation gives CASSLGGLAVYVQYF.

The genes are TRBV4-3 and TRBJ1-1; 7 bases align to TRBD1. Germline-derived CDR1 and CDR2 are LGHNA and YSLEER. Trimming at V came to 1 base and at J to 9 bases, leaving 8 bases not matched to a gene. The CDR3 length is 14 residues. The CDR3: CASSQGYRDSQAFF. The CDR3 DNA is TGCGCCAGCAGCCAAGGCTACCGGGACAGCCAAGCTTTCTTT.

J is TRBJ1-2 and V is TRBV28; a possible D gene is TRBD1 (5 bases). Trimming stripped 7 bases from V and 4 bases from J, with 10 bases between. Germline V gene sequence: CDR1 MDHEN, CDR2 SYDVKM. The CDR3 totals 12 residues. The CDR3 reads CASNHGTYGYTF. The CDR3 DNA reads TGTGCCAGCAATCATGGGACCTATGGCTACACCTTC.